The 29 T cell receptor beta chains presented below share a single source sample, sequenced in a study of monozygotic twins with inflammatory bowel disease. TCRdb derives one entry per CDR3 protein from the 5' RACE reads, leaving out DNA. The table for this sample gives 190,000 or so distinct CDR3 sequences. The sequenced material came from blood. Source of these receptors: a human donor with ulcerative colitis or Crohn's disease, or a healthy co-twin of an affected twin (not recorded which).

The gene calls are TRBV20-1 and TRBJ2-1. The germline V gene encodes CDR1 DFQATT and CDR2 SNEGSKA (reference sequence). CDR3 length: 12 residues. CDR3 sequence: CSAISLDGEQFF.

The chain carries TRBV6-1 and TRBJ1-2. The germline gives CDR1 MNHNS, CDR2 SASEGT. This CDR3 is built from 19 residues. The CDR3 sequence is CDSIGSAGGPSGANYGYTF.

The V and J genes are TRBV7-2 and TRBJ2-3. Germline CDR1 is SGHTA and CDR2 is FQGNSA. The CDR3 runs to 11 residues. CDR3 residues: CASRETDTQYF.

The chain recombines TRBV7-6 with TRBJ2-5; TCRdb proposes TRBD2, but this gene call is untestable without DNA. Germline V gene lookup returns CDR1 SGHVS and CDR2 FNYEAQ. The CDR3 sequence is 15 residues long. CDR3 sequence: CASSFPGPYQETQYF.

The chain couples TRBV7-3 to TRBJ2-2; TCRdb's D call, TRBD2, is unchecked because there is no DNA. The germline CDR1 and CDR2 sequences are SGHTA and FQGTGA. CDR3 length: 16 amino acids. The CDR3 here is CASSFRLAGETGELFF.

This chain's CDR3 is CASSLGLGGRQPQHF. The chain carries TRBV7-2 and TRBJ1-5; TCRdb's D call, TRBD1, is unchecked because there is no DNA. CDR1 and CDR2 from the germline V gene are SGHTA and FQGNSA. This CDR3 contains 15 residues.

V is TRBV3-1 and J is TRBJ1-2; TCRdb lists TRBD1, though no DNA is available to test this call. The CDR3 is made up of 16 amino acids. Germline CDR1 is LGHDT and CDR2 is YNNKEL (reference sequence). The CDR3 reads CASSQERTGPNYGYTF.

The chain carries TRBV7-9 and TRBJ2-3; checking the TCRdb D call of TRBD2 is not possible without DNA. The V gene's germline CDR1 is SEHNR and CDR2 FQNEAQ (reference sequence). The CDR3 contains 16 residues. CDR3 residues: CASSSLGTRYTDTQYF.

This chain links TRBV5-1 with TRBJ2-1; with no DNA, the TCRdb D assignment of TRBD1 cannot be verified. CDR3 length: 15 residues. From germline, CDR1 is SGHRS and CDR2 YFSETQ. Here the CDR3 reads CASSPTGWGQSEQFF.

The chain uses TRBV4-1 and TRBJ2-5; the D call from TCRdb, TRBD1, cannot be confirmed without DNA. Germline loops: CDR1 MGHRA, CDR2 YSYEKL. There are 16 residues in the CDR3. CDR3 loop: CASSRPEGVAVETQYF.

The chain links TRBV2 to TRBJ1-1. In germline, CDR1 is SNHLY, CDR2 FYNNEI. This CDR3 has 14 amino acids. The CDR3: CASRGGRARSEAFF.

The V gene is TRBV5-1, the J gene TRBJ2-5; TCRdb outputs TRBD1, but without DNA this stays unchecked. The CDR3 runs 16 residues. Germline values: CDR1 SGHRS, CDR2 YFSETQ. The chain's CDR3 is CASSEIAGAVGETQYF.

This sequence joins TRBV3-1 and TRBJ2-7. This CDR3 has 15 residues. Per germline, CDR1 LGHDT and CDR2 YNNKEL (reference sequence). The CDR3: CASSQDLGTTYEQYF.

The V call is TRBV9, the J call TRBJ1-1. Germline V lookup: CDR1 SGDLS, CDR2 YYNGEE. The CDR3 runs to 13 residues. The CDR3 protein is CASSVMWSTEAFF.

The V call is TRBV5-1, the J call TRBJ2-3. The CDR3 runs 16 residues. Germline V gives CDR1 SGHRS, CDR2 YFSETQ. The CDR3 sequence: CASSFDDTTSTDTQYF.

This rearrangement joins TRBV20-1 to TRBJ1-5. Germline V gives CDR1 DFQATT, CDR2 SNEGSKA (reference sequence). The CDR3 is made up of 13 amino acids. The CDR3 is CSASDPYNQPQHF.

J is TRBJ1-6 and V is TRBV5-1; TCRdb's assignment of TRBD1 cannot be checked, as there is no DNA. The CDR3 contains 15 residues. Germline V CDR1 and CDR2: SGHRS, YFSETQ. CDR3 sequence reads: CASSWAGTGDSPLHF.

The chain recombines TRBV15 with TRBJ2-2. There are 13 residues in the CDR3. CDR1 and CDR2 (germline): LNHNV, YYDKDF (reference sequence). The CDR3 loop reads CATSEWDTGELFF.

This rearrangement joins TRBV7-9 to TRBJ1-2. Germline V gene data show CDR1 as SEHNR and CDR2 as FQNEAQ (reference sequence). The CDR3 totals 13 residues. The CDR3 spells CASSLPENYGYTF.

The chain carries TRBV5-1 and TRBJ2-2; TCRdb's assignment of TRBD1 cannot be checked, as there is no DNA. Germline-derived CDR1 and CDR2 are SGHRS and YFSETQ. This CDR3 spans 14 amino acids. The CDR3 here is CASSLTQGVGELFF.

The genes are TRBV20-1 and TRBJ2-3; TCRdb gives TRBD2 as the D gene, but with no DNA this cannot be confirmed. CDR3 size: 12 residues. CDR1 and CDR2 from the germline V gene are DFQATT and SNEGSKA (reference sequence). The CDR3 loop reads CSGVDLRDTQYF.

The chain recombines TRBV20-1 with TRBJ1-2. Germline-derived CDR1 and CDR2 are DFQATT and SNEGSKA (reference sequence). CDR3 length: 16 amino acids. This CDR3 is CSAHHVDPALLYGYTF.

This rearrangement joins TRBV19 to TRBJ2-7; TCRdb lists TRBD1, though no DNA is available to test this call. Germline V gene data show CDR1 as LNHDA and CDR2 as SQIVND (reference sequence). This CDR3 is built from 14 residues. CDR3 sequence: CASNPGGMAYEQYF.

CDR3 sequence reads: CASGNGQGIEKLFF. The chain employs TRBV6-1 and TRBJ1-4; there is no DNA to check the TCRdb D call of TRBD1. Germline CDR1 is MNHNS and CDR2 is SASEGT. CDR3 length: 14 amino acids.

The chain couples TRBV18 to TRBJ2-6. The germline gives CDR1 KGHSH, CDR2 LQKENI. This CDR3 region has 15 residues. CDR3 sequence: CASSPLISGANVLTF.

This sequence joins TRBV29-1 and TRBJ1-1; TCRdb's D gene call, TRBD1, goes unchecked for lack of DNA. The CDR3 covers 13 residues. Germline CDR1 is SQVTM and CDR2 is ANQGSEA. The CDR3: CSVTTGMNTEAFF.

The rearrangement links TRBV20-1 to TRBJ1-3. The germline gives CDR1 DFQATT, CDR2 SNEGSKA (reference sequence). The CDR3 is 13 amino acids. CDR3 sequence: CSARVSFGNTIYF.

This sequence joins TRBV5-1 and TRBJ2-3. The germline CDR1 and CDR2 sequences are SGHRS and YFSETQ. The CDR3 covers 16 residues. The CDR3 reads CASSELPILSTDTQYF. Looking up the rest from reference TRBV5-1 and TRBJ2-3 gives the full variable domain: KAGVTQTPRYLIKTRGQQVTLSCSPISGHRSVSWYQQTPGQGLQFLFEYFSETQRNKGNFPGRFSGRQFSNSRSEMNVSTLELGDSALYLCASSELPILSTDTQYFGPGTRLTVL.

The rearrangement joins TRBV5-6 to TRBJ1-4. The CDR3 extends over 16 amino acids. Germline loops: CDR1 SGHDT, CDR2 YYEEEE. CDR3 residues: CASSSTDRATNEKLFF.